The present TCR beta chain was sequenced within a study of long-term antiretroviral therapy in people with HIV. The assay used was immunoSEQ (version v3.0), run at survey level. The data were produced by immunoSEQ multiplex PCR, yet TCRdb's version contains in-frame clones alone and is incomplete. Among about 22,000 clones listed, roughly 84% were seen once. The ends were cut back, 7 bases at V and 1 base at J, with 14 bases in the middle. Germline V lookup: CDR1 MNHNS, CDR2 SASEGT. This CDR3 has 14 amino acids. Overall study results and limits: Diversity measured after ART increased yet remained under transplant donor controls. Whichever time point was examined, clones expanded before ART dominated the repertoire. HIV repertoires had narrower CDR3 length ranges than controls. In the period from the mid-2000s to the late 2010s, blood was collected, possibly under older ART regimens.

This clone was seen only a few times. Its matching antigen is unknown. The specimen was unsorted PBMCs, collected 0.1 years before starting antiretroviral therapy. This TCR was sampled from a man between 18 and 29 years old with HIV. The chain is built from TRBV6-1 and TRBJ2-7; no clear D gene. In DNA, the CDR3 is TGTGCCAGCATACCCCCCCGTGGATCCTACGAGCAGTACTTC. This codes for CASIPPRGSYEQYF.